This T cell receptor beta chain was documented in a study of cytomegalovirus exposure and HLA in healthy donors. Study details: Tens of millions of unique TCRs from HLA-typed donors were held in an early release of data.

With 60 Vbeta and 13 Jbeta primers, the PCR was carried out. Sequencing was performed with immunoSEQ multiplex PCR; in TCRdb, only in-frame clones are kept and a portion is missing. This table holds approximately 37,000 clones. Trimming left V 4 bases short and J 1 base short, with 12 bases between. The CDR3 contains 14 residues. Germline V gene lookup returns CDR1 SGHRS and CDR2 YFSETQ. The V call is TRBV5-1, the J call TRBJ2-7; a weak D match, TRBD1 (6 bases). The specimen sequenced was PBMCs. The TCR originated in a human donor in good health. CDR3 loop: CASSLRQASYEQYF. The CDR3 DNA follows: TGCGCCAGCAGCCTACGACAGGCGTCCTACGAGCAGTACTTC.